These T cell receptor beta chains were read from a single sample in a study of CD8 T cells in ankylosing spondylitis. TCRdb reanalysed the 5' RACE reads using MiXCR and keeps one entry per CDR3 protein. There are about 92,000 distinct CDR3 sequences in the sample; approximately 9% occur only once, and approximately 5.5% lies in the top ten. Sequencing used blood, either unsorted or a sorted T cell fraction (not recorded which). The origin of the receptors is a male donor with ankylosing spondylitis or in good health (not recorded which). The CDR3 runs from the conserved cysteine through the conserved F or W. The order of the fields is J gene, D gene, CDR3 length, clone size, V gene, CDR3 DNA, CDR3 protein. The D gene is left open where the match is weak. Size values are once, few and many counts, or a class for expanded clones, and some rows have none.

TRBJ2-4 | - | 15 | many | TRBV27 | TGTGCCAGCAGTTCCTGGACCCTAGCCAAAAACATTCAGTACTTC | CASSSWTLAKNIQYF
TRBJ1-1 | - | 14 | many | TRBV5-1 | TGCGCCAGCAGCCCGCGGGGGGGACCCGCTGAAGCTTTCTTT | CASSPRGGPAEAFF
TRBJ2-2 | - | 16 | many | TRBV5-1 | TGCGCCAGCAGCCTACAGGGTTCCGTGAACACCGGGGAGCTGTTTTTT | CASSLQGSVNTGELFF
TRBJ1-5 | TRBD1 | 17 | many | TRBV28 | TGTGCCAGCAGTTTGGGCAGGGGGCGAGGGGGCAATCAGCCCCAGCATTTT | CASSLGRGRGGNQPQHF
TRBJ1-3 | - | 16 | many | TRBV12-3/TRBV12-4 | TGTGCCAGCAGTTTAGGGGGGCTCCACTCTGGAAACACCATATATTTT | CASSLGGLHSGNTIYF
TRBJ2-3 | TRBD1 | 15 | - | TRBV7-3 | TGTGCCAGCAGCTTCGGGACAGGGGGCCGGGATACGCAGTATTTT | CASSFGTGGRDTQYF
TRBJ1-5 | - | 16 | many | TRBV27 | TGTGCCAGCAGTTTATTCGGAGGGTATAGCAATCAGCCCCAGCATTTT | CASSLFGGYSNQPQHF
TRBJ2-5 | - | 13 | - | TRBV7-3 | TGTGCCAGCAGCTCCGGGACCCAAGAGACCCAGTACTTC | CASSSGTQETQYF
TRBJ2-3 | - | 12 | many | TRBV12-3/TRBV12-4 | TGTGCCATTTCGTGGGGCACAGATACGCAGTATTTT | CAISWGTDTQYF
TRBJ2-5 | - | 14 | many | TRBV28 | TGTGCCAGCAGTCGGGACGGAGGGCAAGAGACCCAGTACTTC | CASSRDGGQETQYF
TRBJ2-7 | TRBD1 | 11 | many | TRBV20-1 | TGCAGTGCTGGACAGGGGTACGAGCAGTACTTC | CSAGQGYEQYF
TRBJ2-7 | - | 13 | many | TRBV6-5 | TGTGCCAGCAGTTCCGGACCCCTCTACGAGCAGTACTTC | CASSSGPLYEQYF
TRBJ1-5 | - | 18 | many | TRBV12-5 | TGTGCTAGTGGTTTGCAATCATATCCGGGCCCTCCCTATCAGCCCCAGCATTTT | CASGLQSYPGPPYQPQHF
TRBJ2-5 | - | 16 | many | TRBV5-1 | TGCGCCAGCAGCTTGCGAGGAGACAGCAACCAAGAGACCCAGTACTTC | CASSLRGDSNQETQYF
TRBJ2-2 | - | 15 | few | TRBV9 | TGTGCCAGCAGCGTACAGGGCTTGTCCTCCGGGGAGCTGTTTTTT | CASSVQGLSSGELFF
TRBJ1-1 | - | 12 | many | TRBV29-1 | TGCAGCGTTGGCAGGGGTACCACTGAAGCTTTCTTT | CSVGRGTTEAFF
TRBJ2-5 | TRBD2 | 17 | many | TRBV9 | TGTGCCAGCAGTTTAGGGGGTAGCGGGGGGGCCCGAGAGACCCAGTACTTC | CASSLGGSGGARETQYF
TRBJ2-3 | - | 13 | many | TRBV9 | TGTGCCAGCAGCTTAAGACCGATCGATACGCAGTATTTT | CASSLRPIDTQYF
TRBJ2-5 | - | 10 | many | TRBV20-1 | TGCAGTGCGTGTGAGGAGACCCAGTACTTC | CSACEETQYF
TRBJ1-1 | - | 14 | many | TRBV3-1 | TGTGCCAGCAGCCAAGGCGGGCAGTACTTTGAAGCTTTCTTT | CASSQGGQYFEAFF
TRBJ1-6 | - | 15 | many | TRBV20-1 | TGCAGTGCTAGAATTTTCCGGGACACTTATTCACCCCTCCACTTT | CSARIFRDTYSPLHF
TRBJ2-3 | TRBD2 | 14 | many | TRBV29-1 | TGCAGCGTCGCGGCGGGGGTGGCTTTAGATACGCAGTATTTT | CSVAAGVALDTQYF
TRBJ1-4 | TRBD1 | 15 | many | TRBV7-3 | TGTGCCAGCAGCCCGAACCGGGACAGGGAGGAAAAACTGTTTTTT | CASSPNRDREEKLFF
TRBJ2-7 | TRBD1 | 14 | many | TRBV29-1 | TGCAGCGTTGAAGGCGATGACAGGGGCTACGAGCAGTACTTC | CSVEGDDRGYEQYF
TRBJ2-2 | - | 15 | many | TRBV20-1 | TGCAGTGCTCGGGGCCGCACCCCTTGGACCGGGGAGCTGTTTTTT | CSARGRTPWTGELFF
TRBJ1-5 | - | 17 | medium-sized | TRBV20-1 | TGCAGTGCTAGAGTTACCCCCCGTCCGTATAGCAATCAGCCCCAGCATTTT | CSARVTPRPYSNQPQHF
TRBJ2-2 | - | 14 | many | TRBV5-1 | TGCGCCAGCAGCTTGTTGCAATCCACCGGGGAGCTGTTTTTT | CASSLLQSTGELFF
TRBJ2-1 | - | 17 | many | TRBV20-1 | TGCAGTGCTAGAGATCTGGCAGGGGCCCCTGGGGGCAATGAGCAGTTCTTC | CSARDLAGAPGGNEQFF
TRBJ2-2 | - | 11 | - | TRBV11-1 | TGTGCCAGCACGGAGGCCGGGGAGCTGTTTTTT | CASTEAGELFF
TRBJ2-1 | - | 15 | many | TRBV6-2/TRBV6-3 | TGTGCCAGCATCAACACCCAGGACGGGGACAATGAGCAGTTCTTC | CASINTQDGDNEQFF
TRBJ1-2 | TRBD1 | 15 | many | TRBV7-2 | TGTGCCAGCACCCTCGACAGGGGGGCCGACTATGGCTACACCTTC | CASTLDRGADYGYTF
TRBJ2-3 | TRBD2 | 14 | many | TRBV20-1 | TGCAGTGCTCCGGGGGGGGGCCGGAGGGATACGCAGTATTTT | CSAPGGGRRDTQYF
TRBJ2-2 | TRBD1 | 13 | few | TRBV6-6 | TGTGCCAGCGGGACAGGGGTCACCGGGGAGCTGTTTTTT | CASGTGVTGELFF
TRBJ2-1 | TRBD1 | 15 | few | TRBV7-2 | TGTGCCAGCAGCTTATTGGCAGGGGGAAGGAATGAGCAGTTCTTC | CASSLLAGGRNEQFF
TRBJ2-4 | TRBD2 | 16 | many | TRBV27 | TGTGCCAGCAGGATCGGGGGGGGTCTAGCCAAAAACATTCAGTACTTC | CASRIGGGLAKNIQYF
TRBJ2-4 | - | 15 | many | TRBV12-3/TRBV12-4 | TGTGCCAGCAGATCCTGGACAGAAGCCAAAAACATTCAGTACTTC | CASRSWTEAKNIQYF
TRBJ1-1 | TRBD1 | 15 | few | TRBV7-9 | TGTGCCAGCAGCTTAGAGACAGGGTGGGACACTGAAGCTTTCTTT | CASSLETGWDTEAFF
TRBJ2-7 | - | 15 | - | TRBV20-1 | TGCAGTGCCACAGCTCGGACAGAGGTCTCCTACGAGCAGTACTTC | CSATARTEVSYEQYF
TRBJ2-5 | - | 11 | - | TRBV29-1 | TGCAGCGTTGGAGGTTCAGAGACCCAGTACTTC | CSVGGSETQYF
TRBJ2-1 | - | 16 | - | TRBV10-3 | TGTGCCATCAGCCTGGAGCCCGGGGGACCCTACAATGAGCAGTTCTTC | CAISLEPGGPYNEQFF
TRBJ1-6 | - | 10 | many | TRBV20-1 | TGCAGTGCTAGAGATACAACCCTCCACTTT | CSARDTTLHF
TRBJ1-1 | - | 13 | many | TRBV5-1 | TGCGCCAGCAGCCCCCGCAGCGCTGATGAAGCCTTCTTT | CASSPRSADEAFF